This TCR beta chain was identified in a study of cytomegalovirus exposure and HLA in healthy donors. Study results and limitations: Researchers reported that a few CMV-associated chains were confirmed in vitro as CMV antigen-specific.

A note on this clone: Its antigen is undetermined.

V lost 2 bases to trimming and J lost 2 bases, with 10 bases between them. CDR1 and CDR2 from the germline V gene are KGHSH and LQKENI. CDR3 length: 14 residues. TCRdb's copy holds only in-frame clones and misses some; the assay was immunoSEQ multiplex PCR. The sample contains approximately 190,000 clones, around 80% of which appear only once. The origin of this receptor is a woman aged 25 to 39 in good health and CMV-seropositive. Sequencing input: PBMCs. V is TRBV18 and J is TRBJ2-7; possibly TRBD2 for D (5 bases). CDR3 sequence reads: CASSPATGTYEQYF. Here the CDR3 DNA reads TGTGCCAGCTCACCAGCGACGGGAACCTACGAGCAGTACTTC.